This is a list of T cell receptor beta chains from one sample in a study of T cell responses to AZD1222 COVID-19 vaccine. The assay was immunoSEQ multiplex PCR, and TCRdb's table has in-frame clones only and misses some. Of roughly 180,000 clones listed, approximately 87% are singletons. The sample in question was peripheral blood, obtained on day 0 of MenACWY control vaccination. These receptors all come from an adult in good health. CDR3s include the opening cysteine and the closing phenylalanine or tryptophan. The D gene is left open where the match is weak. Clone size is stated in some rows and not others, as once, few, many or a class when expanded.

v_gene,d_gene,abundance,j_gene,CDR3nt,CDR3aa
TRBV24-1,TRBD2,.,TRBJ2-1,TGTGCCACCAGTGATCCCGGGACTAGCGGGCCTTCCTACAATGAGCAGTTCTTC,CATSDPGTSGPSYNEQFF
TRBV7-9,TRBD1,.,TRBJ2-2,TGTGCCAGCAGCCGCGCCGGGACAGCCACCGGGGAGCTGTTTTTT,CASSRAGTATGELFF
TRBV5-1,TRBD2,.,TRBJ2-7,TGCGCCAGCAGCTTGTCAAAAAGCGGGGGGGCCGGGTACGAGCAGTACTTC,CASSLSKSGGAGYEQYF
TRBV3-1/TRBV3-2,TRBD2,.,TRBJ2-7,TGTGCCAGCAGACCTAGCGGGAGGGAAGGGGAGCAGTACTTC,CASRPSGREGEQYF
TRBV9,.,.,TRBJ2-3,TGTGCCAGCAGCCCCCAGGGGGGTGGTTACACAGCTGATACGCAGTATTTT,CASSPQGGGYTADTQYF
TRBV7-6,.,.,TRBJ2-5,TGTGCCAGCAGCTCCGGACTACCTGCCTGGGAGACCCAGTACTTC,CASSSGLPAWETQYF
TRBV21-1,.,once,TRBJ1-3,TGTGCCAGCTTTGACAGGGGGCGGTCTGGAAACACCATATATTTT,CASFDRGRSGNTIYF
TRBV6-1,.,.,TRBJ1-1,TGTGCCAGCAGTGAAGACGGGGGGCGGGAAGCTTTCTTT,CASSEDGGREAFF
TRBV6-5,.,once,TRBJ1-6,TGTGCCAGCAGTCCTCCAGGGGACCGGCATTCACCCCTCCACTTT,CASSPPGDRHSPLHF
TRBV19,.,.,TRBJ1-6,TGTGCCACCCGAGGCCCGACCGAATATAATTCACCCCTCCACTTT,CATRGPTEYNSPLHF
TRBV29-1,TRBD1,.,TRBJ2-2,TGCAGCGTGGCCACAGGGGTATTGGCCGGGGAGCTGTTTTTT,CSVATGVLAGELFF
TRBV6-5,.,.,TRBJ2-7,TGTGCCAGCAGCGACTACCAGAGCGAGCAGTACTTC,CASSDYQSEQYF
TRBV2,TRBD1,.,TRBJ1-5,TGTGCCAGCAGTGTCTTGGACAGGGGTCAGCCCCAGCATTTT,CASSVLDRGQPQHF
TRBV10-3,TRBD2,.,TRBJ2-7,TGTGCCATCAGCCCGACTAGCGGGTTTGCCTACGAGCAGTACTTC,CAISPTSGFAYEQYF
TRBV4-3,TRBD2,.,TRBJ2-1,TGCGCCAGCAGCCAAGAGGGACTAGCGGGGATCAATGAGCAGTTCTTC,CASSQEGLAGINEQFF
TRBV30,TRBD1,.,TRBJ1-4,TGTGCCTGGATTCCCCCAGGGGGAACTAATGAAAAACTGTTTTTT,CAWIPPGGTNEKLFF
TRBV4-2,TRBD2,.,TRBJ2-7,TGTGCCAGCAGCCAGTTGACTAGCGGGGGCAGTGAGCAGTACTTC,CASSQLTSGGSEQYF
TRBV3-1/TRBV3-2,.,.,TRBJ2-7,TGTGCCAGCAGCCAAGAGGGAAGGCCCCCCACGTACGAGCAGTACTTC,CASSQEGRPPTYEQYF
TRBV28,.,.,TRBJ1-1,TGTGCCAGCAGGCCTGGATCGTCGGGAGGGACTGAAGCTTTCTTT,CASRPGSSGGTEAFF
TRBV3-1/TRBV3-2,.,.,TRBJ1-3,TGTGCCAGCAGCCCGACCTCGGGAGTCTACTCTGGAAACACCATATATTTT,CASSPTSGVYSGNTIYF
TRBV7-9,TRBD2,.,TRBJ2-3,TGTGCCAGCGGTCGGGAGGGCTTGGCAGATACGCAGTATTTT,CASGREGLADTQYF
TRBV6-4,TRBD1,few,TRBJ1-6,TGTGCCAGCCCCACAGGGGAGGGTTCACCCCTCCACTTT,CASPTGEGSPLHF
TRBV7-6,TRBD1,.,TRBJ1-1,TGTGCCAGCAGCCCAAGACAGGGAACTGAAGCTTTCTTT,CASSPRQGTEAFF
TRBV29-1,TRBD2,.,TRBJ2-3,TGCAGCGCTGGGCGGGAGGACACAGATACGCAGTATTTT,CSAGREDTDTQYF
TRBV3-1/TRBV3-2,.,.,TRBJ1-1,TGTGCCAGCAGCCAAGGTCCGAACACTGAAGCTTTCTTT,CASSQGPNTEAFF
TRBV21-1,.,.,TRBJ2-1,TGTGCCAGCAGCACAGGATTACATACTAGCGGGGGGGCGAATGAGCAGTTCTTC,CASSTGLHTSGGANEQFF
TRBV28,TRBD1,.,TRBJ1-2,TGTGCCAGCAGACCAGGGACAGGGGCGCCCGGCTACACCTTC,CASRPGTGAPGYTF
TRBV11-2,.,.,TRBJ1-2,TGTGCCAGCGAGGGTCATTTAGCTAACTATGGCTACACCTTC,CASEGHLANYGYTF